This TCR beta chain appears in the sequencing data of a study of blood T cell repertoires in COVID-19. Study background: Samples of COVID-19 (acute and convalescent) were obtained from the United States, Italy and Spain. T cells, B-cell-depleted T cells, or PBMCs supplied cDNA or gDNA.

Source study methods: Amplification with reference gene primers provided the estimates of nucleated cell counts. Sequenced by immunoSEQ multiplex PCR; TCRdb stores in-frame clones only, minus some. V, J and clone size derive from that table, while D and trimming were established from the DNA sequence. This sample has 100,000 to 150,000 clones, with roughly 87% found just once. The germline V and J ends were trimmed by 6 bases and 1 base, with 15 bases remaining between them. Germline-derived CDR1 and CDR2 are SNHLY and FYNNEI. CDR3 length: 15 residues. The V gene is TRBV2, the J gene TRBJ1-1; perhaps TRBD1 as D (6 bases). This clonotype was obtained from a man older than 75 with active or convalescent COVID-19. The sequencing input was peripheral blood. This CDR3 is CASREGTGKNTEAFF. Written as DNA, the CDR3 is TGTGCCAGCAGAGAGGGAACAGGGAAGAACACTGAAGCTTTCTTT. The entire variable domain, with the rest obtained from reference TRBV2 and TRBJ1-1, is as follows: EPEVTQTPSHQVTQMGQEVILRCVPISNHLYFYWYRQILGQKVEFLVSFYNNEISEKSEIFDDQFSVERPDGSNFTLKIRSTKLEDSAMYFCASREGTGKNTEAFFGQGTRLTVV.